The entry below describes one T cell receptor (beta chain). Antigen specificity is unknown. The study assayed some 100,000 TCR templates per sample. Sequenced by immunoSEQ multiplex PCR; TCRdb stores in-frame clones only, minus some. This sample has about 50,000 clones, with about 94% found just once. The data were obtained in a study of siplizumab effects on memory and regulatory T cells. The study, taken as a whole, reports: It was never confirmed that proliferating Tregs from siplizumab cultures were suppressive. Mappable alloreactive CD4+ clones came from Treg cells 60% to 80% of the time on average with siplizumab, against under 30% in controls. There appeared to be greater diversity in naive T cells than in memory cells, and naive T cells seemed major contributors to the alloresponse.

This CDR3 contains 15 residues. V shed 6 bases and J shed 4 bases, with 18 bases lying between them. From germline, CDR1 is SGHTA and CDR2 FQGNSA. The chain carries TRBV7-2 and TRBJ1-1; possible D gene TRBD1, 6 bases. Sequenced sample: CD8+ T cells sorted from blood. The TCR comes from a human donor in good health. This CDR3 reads CASRPPSGASTEAFF. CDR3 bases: TGTGCCAGCAGACCACCTTCAGGGGCGAGCACTGAAGCTTTCTTT. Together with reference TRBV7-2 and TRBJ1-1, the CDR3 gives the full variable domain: GAGVSQSPSNKVTEKGKDVELRCDPISGHTALYWYRQSLGQGLEFLIYFQGNSAPDKSGLPSDRFSAERTGGSVSTLTIQRTQQEDSAVYLCASRPPSGASTEAFFGQGTRLTVV.